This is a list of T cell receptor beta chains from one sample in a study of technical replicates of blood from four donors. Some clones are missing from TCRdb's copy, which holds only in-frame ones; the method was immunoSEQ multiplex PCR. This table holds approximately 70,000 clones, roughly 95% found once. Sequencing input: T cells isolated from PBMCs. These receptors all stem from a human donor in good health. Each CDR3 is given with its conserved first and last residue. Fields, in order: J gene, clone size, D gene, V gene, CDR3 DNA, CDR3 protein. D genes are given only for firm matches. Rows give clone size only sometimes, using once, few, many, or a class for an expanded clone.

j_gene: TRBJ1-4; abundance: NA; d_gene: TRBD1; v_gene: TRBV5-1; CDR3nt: TGCGCCAGCAGTCCCCAGGGGGCTCGTGAAAAACTGTTTTTT; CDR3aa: CASSPQGAREKLFF
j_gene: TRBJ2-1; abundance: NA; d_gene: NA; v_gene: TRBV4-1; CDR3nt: TGCGCCAGCAGCCATCCGGGACTCCACAATGAGCAGTTCTTC; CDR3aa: CASSHPGLHNEQFF
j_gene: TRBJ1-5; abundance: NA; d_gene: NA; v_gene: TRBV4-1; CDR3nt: TGCGCCAGCAGCCAAGACAGGAATCAGCCCCAGCATTTT; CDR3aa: CASSQDRNQPQHF
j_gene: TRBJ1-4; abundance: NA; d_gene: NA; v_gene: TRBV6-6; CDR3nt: TGTGCCAGCAGTTCCTGGGGGGAGTTAAAGTTGGGAAAACTGTTTTTT; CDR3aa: CASSSWGELKLGKLFF
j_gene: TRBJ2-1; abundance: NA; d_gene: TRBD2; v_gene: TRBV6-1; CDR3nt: TGTGCCAGCAGCTTTAGCGGGAGCTCCTACAATGAGCAGTTCTTC; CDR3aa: CASSFSGSSYNEQFF
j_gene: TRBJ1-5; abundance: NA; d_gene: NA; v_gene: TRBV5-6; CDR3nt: TGTGCCAGCAGCTTAATGACCCAGACAGGCAATCAGCCCCAGCATTTT; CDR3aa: CASSLMTQTGNQPQHF
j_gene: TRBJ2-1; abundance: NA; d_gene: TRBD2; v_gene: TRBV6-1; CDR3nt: TGTGCCAGCAGTGGACTAGCTGAGCAGTTCTTC; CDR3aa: CASSGLAEQFF
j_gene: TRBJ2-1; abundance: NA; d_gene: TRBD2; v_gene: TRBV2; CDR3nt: TGTGCCAGCCGTAGCGGGATCAGCTATGAGCAGTTCTTC; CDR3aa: CASRSGISYEQFF
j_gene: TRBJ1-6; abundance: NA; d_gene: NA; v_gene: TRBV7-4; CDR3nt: TGTGCCAGCAGCCCTGGACAGTCCTATAATTCACCCCTCCACTTT; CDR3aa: CASSPGQSYNSPLHF
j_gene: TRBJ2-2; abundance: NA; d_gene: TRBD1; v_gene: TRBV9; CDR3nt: TGTGCCAGCAGCTCACCCGTAGGTCCCCCAGGACAGGCGCGAACCCGGGAGCTGTTTTTT; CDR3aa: CASSSPVGPPGQARTRELFF
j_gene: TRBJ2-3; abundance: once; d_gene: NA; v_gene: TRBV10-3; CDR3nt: TGTGCCATCAGGCCCTCCGAGGGGGTAGATACGCAGTATTTT; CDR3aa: CAIRPSEGVDTQYF
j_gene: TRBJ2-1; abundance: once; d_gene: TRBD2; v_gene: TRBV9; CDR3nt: TGTGCCAGCAGCGGGGGGACTAGGTTGTATGAGCAGTTCTTC; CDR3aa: CASSGGTRLYEQFF
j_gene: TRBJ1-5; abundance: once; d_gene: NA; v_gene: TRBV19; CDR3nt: TGTGCCAGTACCCGGCTCGCCAGGCGAGATCAGCCCCAGCATTTT; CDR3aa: CASTRLARRDQPQHF
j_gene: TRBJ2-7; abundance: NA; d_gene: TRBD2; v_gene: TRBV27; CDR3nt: TGTGCCAGCAGTTTATTTAGCGGGAGGGCCGGGGGCGGCGAGCAGTACTTC; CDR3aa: CASSLFSGRAGGGEQYF
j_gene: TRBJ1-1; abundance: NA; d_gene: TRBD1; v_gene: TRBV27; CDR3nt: TGTGCCAGCAGAACAATCCGGGACAGGGTTGGGTCTGAAGCTTTCTTT; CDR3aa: CASRTIRDRVGSEAFF
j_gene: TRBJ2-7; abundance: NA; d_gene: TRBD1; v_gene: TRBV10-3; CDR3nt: TGTGCCATCTCCGGACAGGAATGGGACGAGCAGTACTTC; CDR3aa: CAISGQEWDEQYF
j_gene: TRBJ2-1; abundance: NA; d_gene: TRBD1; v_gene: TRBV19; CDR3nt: TGTGCCAGTAGTTACAGGGGGAGCTCCTACAATGAGCAGTTCTTC; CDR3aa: CASSYRGSSYNEQFF
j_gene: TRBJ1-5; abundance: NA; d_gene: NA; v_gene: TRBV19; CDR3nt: TGTGCCACCCAGGCGGGGTCTTACCAGCCCCAGCATTTT; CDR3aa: CATQAGSYQPQHF
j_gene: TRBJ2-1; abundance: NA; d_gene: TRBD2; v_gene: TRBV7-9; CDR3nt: TGTGCCAGCAGCGAGAACCAGGGACACAAAAAGCGGGAGACCCCTGGGCAGTTCTTC; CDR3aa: CASSENQGHKKRETPGQFF
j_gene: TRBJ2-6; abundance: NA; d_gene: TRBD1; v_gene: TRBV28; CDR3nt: TGTGCCAGCAGTTTTCCGGGACAGGGGGCTCTGAGGGCCAACGTCCTGACTTTC; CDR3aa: CASSFPGQGALRANVLTF
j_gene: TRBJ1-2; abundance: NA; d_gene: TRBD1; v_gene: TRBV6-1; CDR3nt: TGTGCCAGCAGAAGCGGACAGGGAGGCTATGGCTACACCTTC; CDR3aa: CASRSGQGGYGYTF
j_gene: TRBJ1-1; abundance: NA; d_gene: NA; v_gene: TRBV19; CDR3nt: TGTGCCAGTATGGGGCAGTTGAACACTGAAGCTTTCTTT; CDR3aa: CASMGQLNTEAFF
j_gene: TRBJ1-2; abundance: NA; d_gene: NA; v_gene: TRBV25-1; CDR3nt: TGTGCCAGCAGTGTACAGGGAGTTAGCTACACCTTC; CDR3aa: CASSVQGVSYTF
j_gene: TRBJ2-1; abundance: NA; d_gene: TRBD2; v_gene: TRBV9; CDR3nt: TGTGCCAGCAGCGTAAGAGGAAGCGGGGGAGGTAGTGAGCAGTTCTTC; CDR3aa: CASSVRGSGGGSEQFF
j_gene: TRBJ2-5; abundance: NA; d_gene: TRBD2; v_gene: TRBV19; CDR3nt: TGTGCCAGTAGTTTACAGCGGGAGAGGTCAGAGACCCAGTACTTC; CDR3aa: CASSLQRERSETQYF
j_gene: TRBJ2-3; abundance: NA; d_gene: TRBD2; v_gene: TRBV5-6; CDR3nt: TGTGCCAGCAGTCGAGGACTAGCGCCGCAAGATACGCAGTATTTT; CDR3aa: CASSRGLAPQDTQYF
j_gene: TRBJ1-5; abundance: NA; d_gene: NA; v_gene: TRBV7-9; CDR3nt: TGTGCCAGCAGCTTGACCGATAGCGATCAGCCCCAGCATTTT; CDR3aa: CASSLTDSDQPQHF
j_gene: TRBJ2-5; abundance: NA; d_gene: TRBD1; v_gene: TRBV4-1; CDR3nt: TGCGCCAGCAGCCAGCCGACAGGGGCTATTGAGACCCAGTACTTC; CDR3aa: CASSQPTGAIETQYF
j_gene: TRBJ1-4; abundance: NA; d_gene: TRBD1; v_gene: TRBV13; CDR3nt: TGTGCCAGCAGCTCGTGGGACAGGGAGAGGGAAAAACTGTTTTTT; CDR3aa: CASSSWDREREKLFF
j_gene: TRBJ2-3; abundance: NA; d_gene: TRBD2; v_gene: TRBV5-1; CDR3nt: TGCGCCAGCAGCCATAGCGGGAGGGCCGACACAGATACGCAGTATTTT; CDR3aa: CASSHSGRADTDTQYF
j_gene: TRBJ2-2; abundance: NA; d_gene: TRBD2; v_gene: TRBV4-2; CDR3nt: TGTGCCAGCAGCCTCATAGCGGGAACCACCGGGGAGCTGTTTTTT; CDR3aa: CASSLIAGTTGELFF
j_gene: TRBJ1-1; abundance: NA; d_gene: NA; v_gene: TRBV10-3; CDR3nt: TGTGCCATCAGTGCGGGGGGTATGGGCACTGAAGCTTTCTTT; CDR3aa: CAISAGGMGTEAFF
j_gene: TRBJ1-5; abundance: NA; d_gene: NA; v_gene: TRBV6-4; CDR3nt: TGTGCCAGCAGTGAGGGACACCCCGGGCCCCAGCATTTT; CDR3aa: CASSEGHPGPQHF
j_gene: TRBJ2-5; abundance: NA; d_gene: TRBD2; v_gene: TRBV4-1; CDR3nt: TGCGCCAGCAGCCAAGTGGAGTCACTAGCGGGGGGGTACCAAGAGACCCAGTACTTC; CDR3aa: CASSQVESLAGGYQETQYF
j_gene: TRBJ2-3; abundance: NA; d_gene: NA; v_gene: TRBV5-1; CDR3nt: TGCGCCAGCAGCATGTTACAGGGTGTCACAGATACGCAGTATTTT; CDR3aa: CASSMLQGVTDTQYF
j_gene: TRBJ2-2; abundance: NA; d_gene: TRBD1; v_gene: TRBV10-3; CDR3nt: TGTGCCATCGCACAGGGGGCGATTGTCGCCGGGGAGCTGTTTTTT; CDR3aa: CAIAQGAIVAGELFF
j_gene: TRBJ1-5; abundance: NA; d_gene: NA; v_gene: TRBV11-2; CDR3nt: TGTGCCAGCAGCTTAGAGGGGGCTACTCAGCCCCAGCATTTT; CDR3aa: CASSLEGATQPQHF
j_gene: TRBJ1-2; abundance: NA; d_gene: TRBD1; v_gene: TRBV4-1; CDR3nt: TGCGCCAGCAGCCAGGAGCAGGGGGCGGCCTATGGCTACACCTTC; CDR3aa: CASSQEQGAAYGYTF
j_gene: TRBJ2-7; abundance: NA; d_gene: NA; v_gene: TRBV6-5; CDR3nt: TGTGCCAGCAGTTTGGGTGACAGTTCAGTCTACGAGCAGTACTTC; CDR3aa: CASSLGDSSVYEQYF
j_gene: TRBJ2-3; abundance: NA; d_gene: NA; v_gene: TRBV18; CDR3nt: TGTGCCAGCTCACCATACTACCTCTCTGCAGATACGCAGTATTTT; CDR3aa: CASSPYYLSADTQYF
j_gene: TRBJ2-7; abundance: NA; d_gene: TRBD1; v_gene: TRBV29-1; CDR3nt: TGCAGCGTGGCCAGGGGACAGGGGAACGAGCAGTACTTC; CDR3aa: CSVARGQGNEQYF
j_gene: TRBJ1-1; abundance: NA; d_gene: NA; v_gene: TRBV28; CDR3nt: TGTGCCACTCGGCGGGGGCTCAACACTGAAGCTTTCTTT; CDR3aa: CATRRGLNTEAFF
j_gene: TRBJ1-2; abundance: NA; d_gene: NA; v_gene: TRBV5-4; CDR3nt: TGTGCCAGCAGCTTGGCCGCTCGGGGGGAACATGGCTACACCTTC; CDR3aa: CASSLAARGEHGYTF
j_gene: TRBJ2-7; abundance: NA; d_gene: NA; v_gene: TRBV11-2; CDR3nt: TGTGCCAGCAGCCCCAGCGGCAGCATATTCTTC; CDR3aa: CASSPSGSIFF
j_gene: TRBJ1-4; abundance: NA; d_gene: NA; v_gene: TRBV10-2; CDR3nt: TGCGCCAGCGGTGGGGCGGGAGAAAAACTGTTTTTT; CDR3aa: CASGGAGEKLFF
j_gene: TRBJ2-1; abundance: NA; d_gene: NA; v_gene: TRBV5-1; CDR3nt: TGCGCCAGCAGCTTGGTGGGGACAATGAATGAGCAGTTCTTC; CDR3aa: CASSLVGTMNEQFF
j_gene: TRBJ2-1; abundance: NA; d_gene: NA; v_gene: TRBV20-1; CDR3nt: TGCAGTGCTCATGAGGCGGATGAGCAGTTCTTC; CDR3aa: CSAHEADEQFF
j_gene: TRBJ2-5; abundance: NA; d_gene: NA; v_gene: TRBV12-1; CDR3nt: TGTGCCAGCACCTCCGAGCTAGCGGGAGGCACAGAGACCCAGTACTTC; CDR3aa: CASTSELAGGTETQYF
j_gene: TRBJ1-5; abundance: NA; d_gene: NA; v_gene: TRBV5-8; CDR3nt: TGTGCCAGCAGCAAACAGGGCCCCAATCAGCCCCAGCATTTT; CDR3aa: CASSKQGPNQPQHF
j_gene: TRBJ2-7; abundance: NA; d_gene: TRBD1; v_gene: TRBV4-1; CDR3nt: TGCGCCAGCAGCCACAGGACAGGGTTTAACTACGAGCAGTACTTC; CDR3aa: CASSHRTGFNYEQYF